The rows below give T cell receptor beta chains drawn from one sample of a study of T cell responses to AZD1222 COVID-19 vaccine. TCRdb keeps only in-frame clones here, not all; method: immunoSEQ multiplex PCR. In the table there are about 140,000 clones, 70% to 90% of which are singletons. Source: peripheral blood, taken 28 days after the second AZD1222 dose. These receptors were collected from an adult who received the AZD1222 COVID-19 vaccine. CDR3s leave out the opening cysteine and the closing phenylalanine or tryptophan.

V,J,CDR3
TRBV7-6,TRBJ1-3,ASSLLSSSGNTIY
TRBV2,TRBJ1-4,ASSVGQGEGKLF
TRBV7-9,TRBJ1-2,ASSLSTGVYGYT
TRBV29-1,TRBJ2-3,SVATPSSRTDTQY
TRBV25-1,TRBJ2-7,ASSDPIAGGYEQY
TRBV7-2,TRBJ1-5,ASSLRSGADQPQH
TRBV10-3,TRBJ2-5,AISAVQETQY
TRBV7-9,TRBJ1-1,ASSDNRVAEAF
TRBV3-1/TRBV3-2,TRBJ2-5,ASSQVRTSLGETQY
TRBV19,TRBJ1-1,ASSLRQGGTEAF
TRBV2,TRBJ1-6,ASGQGESPLH
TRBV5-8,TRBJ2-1,ASSSPRPYNEQF
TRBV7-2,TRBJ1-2,ASSAGQGYGYT
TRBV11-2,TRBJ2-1,ASSLAGLAGAYYNEQF
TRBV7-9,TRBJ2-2,ARGGQGDTGELF
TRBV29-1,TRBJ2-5,SVAASQQETQY
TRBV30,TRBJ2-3,AWSSRGSTNTQY
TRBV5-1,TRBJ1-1,ASSAHPGQKNTEAF
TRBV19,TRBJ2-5,ASSQGTGAAQY
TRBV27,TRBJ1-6,ASSLGGGFGSPLH
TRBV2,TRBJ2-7,ASSESGQIGEQY
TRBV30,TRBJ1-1,AWSATVNTEAF
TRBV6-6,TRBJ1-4,ASSGQAGEKLF
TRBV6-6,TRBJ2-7,ASSYSGDCF
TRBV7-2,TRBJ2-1,ASSFPSGAAGGSYNEQF
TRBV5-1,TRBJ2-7,ASSSYTGAGEQY
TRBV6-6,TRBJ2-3,ASNKMRGTDTQY
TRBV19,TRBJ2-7,ASSMGQGSYEQY
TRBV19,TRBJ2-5,ASSGDSETQY
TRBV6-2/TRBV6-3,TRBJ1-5,ASSYSYTGGGSNQPQH
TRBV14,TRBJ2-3,ASSQASSTDTQY
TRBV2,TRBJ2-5,ASSDATTGGETQY
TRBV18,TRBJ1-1,ASSPGGLNTEAF
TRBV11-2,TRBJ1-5,ASSFPGINQPQH
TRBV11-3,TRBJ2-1,ASSLDRAGGSEQF
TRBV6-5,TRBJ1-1,ASGEGRAGAF
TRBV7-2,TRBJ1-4,ASSLHQSEKLF
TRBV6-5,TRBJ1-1,ASRYGQGNTEAF
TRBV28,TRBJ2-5,ASSSATGGETQY
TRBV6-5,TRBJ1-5,ASSSRQGSNQPQH
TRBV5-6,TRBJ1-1,ASTSDRAKSEAF
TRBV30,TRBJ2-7,ALEGGQNSYEQY
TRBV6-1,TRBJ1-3,ASSELGAGNTIY
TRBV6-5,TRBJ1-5,ASSLMTGAHQPQH
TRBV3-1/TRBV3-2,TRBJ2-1,ASSRGLGAYNEQF
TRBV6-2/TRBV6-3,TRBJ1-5,ASSGPTGKNQPQH
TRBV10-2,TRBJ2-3,ASSAAGTDTQY
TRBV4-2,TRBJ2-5,ASSPPGGQETQY
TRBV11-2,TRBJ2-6,ASSLVGRFSGANVLT
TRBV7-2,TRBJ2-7,ASSLQVSGYEQY
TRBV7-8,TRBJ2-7,ASSAGTSGYEQY
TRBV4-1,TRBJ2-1,ASSLADSSDEQF
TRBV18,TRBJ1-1,ASSPPRSMNTEAF